What follows are 22 T cell receptor beta chains derived from one specimen sequenced in a study of regulatory T cells in long-lasting Graves disease. Time point: newly diagnosed GD, antithyroid drugs for less than 3 months. RNA isolated from PBMCs was used to make the TCR library. In building TCR beta libraries, iRepertoire HTBI primers were used together with Arm-PCR of CDR3 regions. TCRdb reprocessed the multiplex PCR reads via MiXCR and lists one record per CDR3 protein. The table records roughly 350,000 distinct CDR3 sequences, around 15% of them present only once. These records were also assigned to another study, of T cells in Graves' hyperthyroidism and ophthalmopathy.

Sequencing was performed on peripheral blood mononuclear cells (PBMCs), taken at new diagnosis, from a patient treated with antithyroid drugs. Receptor source: a man aged 35 to 55 with Graves disease.

This clonotype has a count of ten or more. CDR3 in DNA: TGTGCCAGCTCGACTCGATACGGAGACACTGAAGCTTTCTTT. Amino acids: CASSTRYGDTEAFF. The chain combines TRBV3-1 with TRBJ1-1; D is undetermined. Germline V CDR1 and CDR2: LGHDT, YNNKEL (reference sequence). The CDR3 loop spans 14 amino acids. The V and J ends lost 8 bases and 3 bases respectively, with 16 bases between them. Filled out from reference TRBV3-1 and TRBJ1-1, the complete variable domain reads DTAVSQTPKYLVTQMGNDKSIKCEQNLGHDTMYWYKQDSKKFLKIMFSYNNKELIINETVPNRFSPKSPDKAHLNLHINSLELGDSAVYFCASSTRYGDTEAFFGQGTRLTVV.

This clonotype was picked up many times. The CDR3 loop is CASSQDYQGRSGYTF. The CDR3 DNA is TGTGCCAGCAGCCAAGACTACCAGGGAAGGAGTGGCTACACCTTC. The chain couples TRBV3-1 to TRBJ1-2; D may be TRBD1 (5 bases). Trimming took 0 bases from V and 7 from J, leaving 15 bases between them. Germline CDR1 reads LGHDT; CDR2 reads YNNKEL (reference sequence). CDR3 length: 15 amino acids.

The table lists this clonotype with many counts. CDR3: CASRTGLQAGELFF. The DNA of the CDR3 is TGTGCCAGCCGGACAGGACTTCAAGCCGGGGAGCTGTTTTTT. V is TRBV6-4 and J is TRBJ2-2, with 7 nucleotides matching TRBD1. V shed 8 bases, J shed 6 bases, and the junction held 9 bases outside the gene matches. The CDR3 contains 14 residues. Per germline, CDR1 MRHNA and CDR2 SNTAGT.

This clonotype was seen a handful of times. The V gene is TRBV27, the J gene TRBJ1-3; the match to TRBD1 covers 7 bases. The J segment lost 0 bases and the V segment lost 1 base, leaving 12 bases of the junction unmatched. CDR1 is MNHEY and CDR2 is SMNVEV in the germline V gene (reference sequence). The CDR3 loop spans 19 amino acids. The CDR3 region has the DNA TGTGCCAGCAGTTTATGGCGGCCGGGGACAGCTCACTCTGGAAACACCATATATTTT. Its translation is CASSLWRPGTAHSGNTIYF.

The V gene is TRBV6-2 or TRBV6-3, the J gene TRBJ2-3; no clear D. Germline CDR1 MNHEY, CDR2 SVGEGT. The CDR3 extends over 16 amino acids. The germline V and J ends were trimmed by 5 bases and 2 bases, with 17 bases remaining between them. The CDR3 protein is CASSDLGKIYTDTQYF. The CDR3 nucleotides are TGTGCCAGCAGTGATCTTGGGAAAATATACACAGATACGCAGTATTTT.

This clonotype was recorded at least ten times. The V call is TRBV4-1, the J call TRBJ2-7, with a weak D call TRBD1 (6 bases). The ends were cut back, 2 bases at V and 2 bases at J, with 16 bases in the middle. CDR1 and CDR2 (germline): MGHRA, YSYEKL. The CDR3 is 16 amino acids. CDR3 protein: CASSQTPGQGTYEQYF. CDR3 DNA: TGCGCCAGCAGCCAAACCCCGGGACAAGGAACCTACGAGCAGTACTTC.

The rearrangement uses TRBV7-9 and TRBJ2-1; no definite D call. This CDR3 region has 12 residues. Between the trimmed V and J ends, which lost 2 bases and 8 bases, there was a span of 7 bases. CDR1 is SEHNR and CDR2 is FQNEAQ in the germline V gene (reference sequence). This CDR3 reads CASSLYFHEQFF. The CDR3 DNA reads as TGTGCCAGCAGCTTATATTTCCATGAGCAGTTCTTC.

This clonotype occurred a few times. Given a far larger clone just one base away, this is likely a sequencing read error. The chain recombines TRBV3-2 with TRBJ1-1; the table's D call, TRBD1, was not checked against the DNA. TRBV3-2 is a documented pseudogene. The CDR3 spans 11 residues. The CDR3 loop reads CASSEGSLAFF. CDR3 DNA: TGTGCCAGCAGCGAAGGGTCCCTCGCTTTCTTT.

This clonotype was detected only a few times. This chain links TRBV5-1 with TRBJ2-1, with D tentatively TRBD1 or TRBD2 (6 bases each). In germline, CDR1 is SGHRS, CDR2 YFSETQ. The germline V and J ends were trimmed by 0 bases and 2 bases, with 24 bases remaining between them. The CDR3 spans 20 residues. CDR3 protein: CASSLAGGQGLSSPYNEQFF. The CDR3 bases are TGCGCCAGCAGCTTGGCCGGAGGGCAGGGGCTTTCGAGCCCCTACAATGAGCAGTTCTTC. Looking up the rest from reference TRBV5-1 and TRBJ2-1 gives the full variable domain: KAGVTQTPRYLIKTRGQQVTLSCSPISGHRSVSWYQQTPGQGLQFLFEYFSETQRNKGNFPGRFSGRQFSNSRSEMNVSTLELGDSALYLCASSLAGGQGLSSPYNEQFFGPGTRLTVL.

This clonotype was observed a few times. The genes are TRBV5-1 and TRBJ2-5; maybe TRBD1 (6 bases). The germline CDR1 and CDR2 sequences are SGHRS and YFSETQ. The CDR3 length is 13 residues. V lost 6 bases and J lost 5, with 14 bases in between. The CDR3 here is CASTRTAEETQYF. CDR3 in DNA: TGCGCCAGCACCAGGACAGCAGAGGAGACCCAGTACTTC.

This clonotype was seen ten or more times. The chain combines TRBV18 with TRBJ1-5, with D perhaps TRBD1 (5 bases). The CDR3 consists of 16 residues. V lost 1 base and J lost 9, with 19 bases in between. CDR1 is KGHSH, CDR2 LQKENI, per germline. The CDR3 loop is CASSPRGTVLMGPQHF. Written as DNA, the CDR3 is TGTGCCAGCTCACCACGCGGGACGGTCCTCATGGGGCCCCAGCATTTT.

The J gene is TRBJ2-7, the V gene TRBV18; 12 bases are a match to TRBD1. V shed 3 bases, J shed 2 bases, and the junction held 5 bases outside the gene matches. The CDR3 is made up of 16 amino acids. Germline values: CDR1 KGHSH, CDR2 LQKENI. CDR3 protein: CASSPGTGGRTYEQYF. The CDR3 bases are TGTGCCAGCTCACCGGGGACAGGGGGCAGGACCTACGAGCAGTACTTC.

This clonotype was counted at least ten times. The J gene is TRBJ2-3, the V gene TRBV7-8; D remains ambiguous. The CDR3 runs 15 residues. CDR1 and CDR2 from the germline V gene are SGHVS and FQNEAQ. V lost 6 bases, J lost 0 bases, and 13 bases lay in between. CDR3 in DNA: TGTGCCAGCAGTAAAATCCCCGAGAGCACAGATACGCAGTATTTT. Protein sequence: CASSKIPESTDTQYF.

This clonotype was counted between two and nine times. The chain is built from TRBV11-2 and TRBJ2-2; D might be TRBD2 (5 bases). The CDR3 contains 13 residues. Trimming took 5 bases from V and 4 from J, leaving 8 bases between them. The V gene's germline CDR1 is SGHAT and CDR2 FQNNGV. CDR3 protein: CASSPLATGELFF. The CDR3 DNA follows: TGTGCCAGCAGCCCCCTAGCCACCGGGGAGCTGTTTTTT.

A few counts support this clonotype. V and J are TRBV20-1 and TRBJ1-4, with D perhaps matching TRBD1 (5 bases). The CDR3 has 16 amino acids. The germline V gene encodes CDR1 DFQATT and CDR2 SNEGSKA (reference sequence). CDR3 sequence reads: CSGTRLTDSTNEKLFF. The DNA for the CDR3 is TGCAGCGGGACTCGTCTCACGGACTCAACTAATGAAAAACTGTTTTTT.

The J gene is TRBJ1-6, the V gene TRBV9; D uncertain. The germline gives CDR1 SGDLS, CDR2 YYNGEE. The CDR3 totals 14 residues. V was trimmed by 2 bases and J by 10 bases, leaving 13 bases between them. The CDR3 region has the DNA TGTGCCAGCAGCGTCGGCGGCAGTTCCTCACCCCTCCACTTT. It yields the protein CASSVGGSSSPLHF.

This clonotype appeared many times. The chain couples TRBV7-8 to TRBJ2-1, with D tentatively TRBD2 (7 bases). This CDR3 spans 15 amino acids. Germline V lookup: CDR1 SGHVS, CDR2 FQNEAQ. Trimming took off 5 bases at V and 5 bases at J, with 16 bases between the two ends. Written as DNA, the CDR3 is TGTGCCAGCAGCCAAGGGGGGGGTAGGGACAATGAGCAGTTCTTC. The encoded protein is CASSQGGGRDNEQFF.

This chain links TRBV30 with TRBJ2-5, with 9 bases aligning to TRBD2. CDR3 length equals 16 residues. CDR1 is GTSNPN and CDR2 is SVGIG in the germline V gene (reference sequence). With 0 bases clipped from V and 2 bases from J, the junction kept 7 bases outside the gene matches. The CDR3 DNA follows: TGTGCCTGGAGTGTAGGGGGGCTAGCGGGACAAGAGACCCAGTACTTC. It is translated as CAWSVGGLAGQETQYF. Using reference TRBV30 and TRBJ2-5 for the parts outside the CDR3, the full variable domain is SQTIHQWPATLVQPVGSPLSLECTVEGTSNPNLYWYRQAAGRGLQLLFYSVGIGQISSEVPQNLSASRPQDRQFILSSKKLLLSDSGFYLCAWSVGGLAGQETQYFGPGTRLLVL.

In this sample, this clonotype turned up many times. This chain joins TRBV6-1 and TRBJ2-1; TRBD1 might be the D (5 bases). V was cut by 6 bases and J by 8 bases, with 14 bases left in between. This CDR3 has 13 residues. Germline loops: CDR1 MNHNS, CDR2 SASEGT. The CDR3 DNA is TGTGCCAGCAGGCCCAGGGCTAGGCATGAGCAGTTCTTC. Protein product: CASRPRARHEQFF.

This sequence joins TRBV5-1 and TRBJ2-3; D uncertain. Deletions cut 5 bases from V and 1 base from J, with 14 bases between. The CDR3 is 15 residues long. Germline-derived CDR1 and CDR2 are SGHRS and YFSETQ. The CDR3 region is CASSLSLPRTDTQYF. The CDR3 DNA reads TGCGCCAGCAGTTTGAGTCTACCTCGCACAGATACGCAGTATTTT. Full variable domain (missing parts from reference TRBV5-1 and TRBJ2-3): KAGVTQTPRYLIKTRGQQVTLSCSPISGHRSVSWYQQTPGQGLQFLFEYFSETQRNKGNFPGRFSGRQFSNSRSEMNVSTLELGDSALYLCASSLSLPRTDTQYFGPGTRLTVL.

This clonotype occurred many times. V usage is TRBV28 and J usage is TRBJ2-7, with D perhaps TRBD1 or TRBD2 (6 bases each). V was trimmed by 10 bases and J by 2 bases, leaving 18 bases between them. CDR3 length: 14 residues. The germline gives CDR1 MDHEN, CDR2 SYDVKM. The CDR3 reads CATEDGGRTYEQYF. CDR3 sequence (DNA): TGTGCCACCGAGGATGGGGGGCGGACCTACGAGCAGTACTTC.

This clonotype was picked up many times. This chain joins TRBV29-1 and TRBJ1-1; D gene ambiguous. The CDR3 runs 13 residues. Germline V lookup: CDR1 SQVTM, CDR2 ANQGSEA. V lost 6 bases and J lost 0, with 11 bases in between. The CDR3 region has the DNA TGCAGCGTGGAGCGACGGTTGAACACTGAAGCTTTCTTT. Protein product: CSVERRLNTEAFF.